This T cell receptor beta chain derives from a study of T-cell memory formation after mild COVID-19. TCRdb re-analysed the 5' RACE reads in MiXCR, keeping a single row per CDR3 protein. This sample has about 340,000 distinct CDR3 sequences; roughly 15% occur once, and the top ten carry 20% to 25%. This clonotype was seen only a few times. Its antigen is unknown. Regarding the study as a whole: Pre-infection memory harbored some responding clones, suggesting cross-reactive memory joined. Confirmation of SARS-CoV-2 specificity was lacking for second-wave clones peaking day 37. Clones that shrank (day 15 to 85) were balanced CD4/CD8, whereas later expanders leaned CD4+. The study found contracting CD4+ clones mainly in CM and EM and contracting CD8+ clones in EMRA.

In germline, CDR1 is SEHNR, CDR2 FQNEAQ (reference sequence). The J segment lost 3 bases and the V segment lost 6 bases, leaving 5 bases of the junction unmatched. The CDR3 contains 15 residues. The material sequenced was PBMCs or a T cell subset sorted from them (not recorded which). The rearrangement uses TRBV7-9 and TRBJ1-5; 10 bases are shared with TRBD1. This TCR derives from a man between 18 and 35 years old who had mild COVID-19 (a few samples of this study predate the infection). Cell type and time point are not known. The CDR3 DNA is TGTGCCAGCAGTCGGGACAGGGGAAACAATCAGCCCCAGCATTTT. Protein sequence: CASSRDRGNNQPQHF.